This entry lists 23 T cell receptor beta chains sequenced from one sample in a study of T cell repertoires in cytomegalovirus infection. The antigens these receptors bind are not known. TCRdb ran MiXCR on the reads and lists one entry per CDR3 protein. The sample lists around 900,000 distinct CDR3 sequences; about a third were seen once. The source material was cultured CD8+ T cells from PBMCs, sampled from culture after CMV antigen stimulation. Source of these receptors: a human donor in good health (CMV status not recorded). Some clones in this sample may be carry-over from other donors' samples.

The sample holds a few counts of this clonotype. The chain joins TRBV20-1 to TRBJ1-1; 8 positions match TRBD1. This CDR3 is built from 13 residues. Losses at the gene ends were 3 bases for V and 8 bases for J; bases not matched to a gene: 8. Germline V CDR1 and CDR2: DFQATT, SNEGSKA (reference sequence). The CDR3 loop reads CSARGGQGLEAFF. The DNA for the CDR3 is TGCAGTGCTAGGGGAGGACAGGGATTGGAAGCTTTCTTT.

The CDR3, as DNA: TGTGCCAGCAGCTCCCAGGGGTGGGAGCAGTACTTC. This encodes CASSSQGWEQYF. The chain has TRBV7-6 and TRBJ2-7; D may be TRBD1 (6 bases). This CDR3 comprises 12 residues. Deletions cut 4 bases from V and 7 bases from J, with 11 bases between. CDR1 and CDR2 (germline): SGHVS, FNYEAQ.

This CDR3 reads CASSDDQDEQFF. The CDR3 DNA sequence: TGTGCCAGCAGCGACGACCAGGATGAGCAGTTCTTC. V and J are TRBV11-1 and TRBJ2-1; D is unclear. Germline-derived CDR1 and CDR2 are SGHAT and FQDESV (reference sequence). The CDR3 consists of 12 residues. With 5 bases removed from V and 8 bases from J, the gap between germline ends came to 10 bases. Full variable domain (missing parts from reference TRBV11-1 and TRBJ2-1): EAEVAQSPRYKITEKSQAVAFWCDPISGHATLYWYRQILGQGPELLVQFQDESVVDDSQLPKDRFSAERLKGVDSTLKIQPAELGDSAMYLCASSDDQDEQFFGPGTRLTVL.

This clonotype was observed a handful of times. This sequence joins TRBV28 and TRBJ2-3; D is unclear. Trimming took 7 bases from V and 3 from J, leaving 14 bases between them. This CDR3 is 14 amino acids long. CDR1 is MDHEN and CDR2 is SYDVKM in the germline V gene. The CDR3 spells CASMVGRETDTQYF. Written as DNA, the CDR3 is TGTGCCAGCATGGTCGGGCGTGAGACAGATACGCAGTATTTT.

This chain links TRBV19 with TRBJ1-1; D unclear. Germline CDR1 LNHDA, CDR2 SQIVND (reference sequence). The CDR3 extends over 14 amino acids. The ends were cut back, 5 bases at V and 0 bases at J, with 10 bases in the middle. For the CDR3, the DNA is TGTGCCAGTAGTTGGAGGGCTATGAACACTGAAGCTTTCTTT. Protein sequence: CASSWRAMNTEAFF.

There are a few counts of this clonotype. V gene TRBV3-1 combines with J gene TRBJ2-7; TRBD2 might be the D (6 bases). V was clipped by 2 bases and J by 0 bases, with 11 bases between them. Germline-derived CDR1 and CDR2 are LGHDT and YNNKEL (reference sequence). The length of the CDR3 is 15 residues. DNA of the CDR3: TGTGCCAGCAGCCAACCGGGACTGTACTCCTACGAGCAGTACTTC. This translates into CASSQPGLYSYEQYF.

This clonotype was seen a handful of times. This chain connects TRBV6-6 to TRBJ2-3; a possible D gene is TRBD1 (5 bases). The germline gives CDR1 MNHNY, CDR2 SVGAGI (reference sequence). Trimming removed 2 bases at V and 4 bases at J, with 10 bases between. The CDR3 loop spans 14 amino acids. The CDR3 is CASSYPQGADTQYF. CDR3 DNA sequence: TGTGCCAGCAGTTACCCCCAGGGCGCAGATACGCAGTATTTT.

DNA of the CDR3: TGTGCCAGCAGCTTCCCCACGCACCAAGAGACCCAGTACTTC. Translated: CASSFPTHQETQYF. This chain links TRBV7-8 with TRBJ2-5; D gene ambiguous. The CDR3 is 14 residues long. The germline CDR1 and CDR2 sequences are SGHVS and FQNEAQ. V dropped 3 bases and J dropped 0 bases, with 8 bases sitting between them.

This clonotype was observed a handful of times. V usage is TRBV4-3 and J usage is TRBJ2-2, with 10 positions matching TRBD1. CDR1 is LGHNA and CDR2 is YSLEER in the germline V gene. J was trimmed by 6 bases and V by 4 bases; bases with no gene match: 5. The CDR3 is 15 amino acids. CDR3 nucleotides: TGCGCCAGCAGCCTCGGGACAGGGGCGGCCGGGGAGCTGTTTTTT. The encoded protein is CASSLGTGAAGELFF.

This clonotype was recorded only once. V gene TRBV6-6 combines with J gene TRBJ1-2; D may be TRBD1 (5 bases). V lost 9 bases, J lost 5 bases, and 13 bases lay in between. This CDR3 region has 12 residues. CDR1 and CDR2 (germline): MNHNY, SVGAGI (reference sequence). This CDR3 reads CASTGTEYGYTF. As DNA, the CDR3 is TGTGCCAGTACCGGGACCGAATATGGCTACACCTTC.

The gene calls are TRBV12-3 or TRBV12-4 and TRBJ1-1; possible D gene TRBD1, 5 bases. Trimming stripped 4 bases from V and 1 base from J, with 13 bases between. CDR3 length: 15 amino acids. CDR3 nucleotides: TGTGCCAGCAGTTCATCCTGGGGGGGGAACACTGAAGCTTTCTTT. Amino acids: CASSSSWGGNTEAFF.

In this sample, this clonotype turned up a few times. The chain couples TRBV7-9 to TRBJ2-5; D gene ambiguous. The V gene lost 0 bases and the J gene lost 5 bases, with 16 bases spanning the gap. The germline V gene has CDR1 SEHNR and CDR2 FQNEAQ (reference sequence). The CDR3 is 16 amino acids. The CDR3 sequence is CASSLAGWSFMETQYF. DNA for the CDR3: TGTGCCAGCAGCTTAGCCGGCTGGAGTTTTATGGAGACCCAGTACTTC.

Only one count was recorded for this clonotype. The chain employs TRBV27 and TRBJ1-1; weak D call: TRBD1 (5 bases). The length of the CDR3 is 19 residues. Trimming shortened V by 5 bases and J by 0 bases, and 25 bases separated the two germline ends. Germline V lookup: CDR1 MNHEY, CDR2 SMNVEV (reference sequence). The CDR3 DNA sequence: TGTGCCAGCAGTGAAGGCGCGGCCCGCCAGGGTCCCATGAACACTGAAGCTTTCTTT. Translation gives CASSEGAARQGPMNTEAFF.

The chain links TRBV12-3 or TRBV12-4 to TRBJ2-2, with 7 bases matching TRBD1. The junction had 11 bases not matched to a gene; V was cut back by 11 bases and J by 5 bases. The CDR3 is 14 amino acids. The CDR3 DNA follows: TGTGCCGTCATTTCAGGGGGTAGGACCGGGGAGCTGTTTTTT. This sequence encodes CAVISGGRTGELFF.

This rearrangement joins TRBV6-5 to TRBJ2-1, with TRBD1 matching over 8 bases. This CDR3 has 11 residues. Per the germline V gene, CDR1 is MNHEY and CDR2 is SVGAGI. The V gene end was trimmed by 7 bases and the J gene end by 13 bases; junction bases not matched to a gene: 6. The CDR3 protein is CASKFQGAQFF. DNA of the CDR3: TGTGCCAGCAAATTTCAGGGGGCTCAGTTCTTC.

This clonotype came up a few times. V usage is TRBV6-6 and J usage is TRBJ1-5; 7 bases align to TRBD1. The germline CDR1 and CDR2 sequences are MNHNY and SVGAGI (reference sequence). V shed 6 bases, J shed 2 bases, and the junction held 10 bases outside the gene matches. The CDR3 sequence is 16 residues long. The CDR3 loop reads CASRGLQGRRNQPQHF. CDR3 DNA: TGTGCCAGCAGAGGTCTACAGGGGCGTCGCAATCAGCCCCAGCATTTT.

In its sample, this clonotype was seen many times. V and J are TRBV12-3 or TRBV12-4 and TRBJ2-2; 9 positions match TRBD1. The CDR3 is 14 amino acids. Losses at the gene ends were 8 bases for V and 4 bases for J; bases not matched to a gene: 5. This chain's CDR3 is CASARTGVTGELFF. In nucleotides, the CDR3 is TGTGCCAGCGCGAGGACAGGGGTCACCGGGGAGCTGTTTTTT.

This clonotype was counted at least ten times. This rearrangement joins TRBV7-8 to TRBJ2-3; maybe TRBD1 (5 bases). This CDR3 spans 15 amino acids. CDR1 is SGHVS and CDR2 is FQNEAQ in the germline V gene. The V end was cut by 1 base, the J end by 1 base, with 9 bases between. In nucleotides, the CDR3 is TGTGCCAGCAGCTTAGGCATAGGGGGCACAGATACGCAGTATTTT. Amino acid sequence: CASSLGIGGTDTQYF.

This clonotype was seen repeatedly, ten times or more. The chain is built from TRBV7-8 and TRBJ2-3, with 10 bases matching TRBD2. J was trimmed by 0 bases and V by 5 bases; bases with no gene match: 8. This CDR3 has 17 amino acids. Germline values: CDR1 SGHVS, CDR2 FQNEAQ. The CDR3 DNA reads as TGTGCCAGCAGCGCCCCGGTAGCGGGAGGTAGCACAGATACGCAGTATTTT. This translates into CASSAPVAGGSTDTQYF.

This clonotype was detected a few times. The chain employs TRBV2 and TRBJ1-2; 8 bases map to TRBD1. Per the germline V gene, CDR1 is SNHLY and CDR2 is FYNNEI. The CDR3 totals 14 residues. The V and J ends lost 2 bases and 7 bases, in that order; junction bases with no gene match: 6. For the CDR3, the DNA is TGTGCCAGCAGTGAAAGGGACAGGCTAGGTGGCTACACCTTC. Translating it yields CASSERDRLGGYTF.

A word on this clonotype: This clone may be a read error of a much larger clone one base away. The chain is built from TRBV12-3 or TRBV12-4 and TRBJ2-1; tentatively, D is TRBD1 or TRBD2 (7 bases each). The ends were cut back, 2 bases at V and 9 bases at J, with 17 bases in the middle. The CDR3 consists of 15 residues. As DNA, the CDR3 is TGTGCCAGCAGTTTAAAGGCAGGGGGGGGGGGTGAGCAGTTCTTC. This gives the protein CASSLKAGGGGEQFF.

This clonotype occurred many times. V and J are TRBV7-6 and TRBJ2-1; D gene unclear. CDR1 is SGHVS and CDR2 is FNYEAQ in the germline V gene. CDR3 length equals 15 residues. Trimming left V 0 bases short and J 6 bases short, with 12 bases between. The CDR3 DNA sequence: TGTGCCAGCAGCTTAGCGATAGAGCCCCCCAATGAGCAGTTCTTC. Translation: CASSLAIEPPNEQFF.

This clonotype was counted at least ten times. The CDR3, as DNA: TGTGCCAGCAGCTTTCGCGGGGGGAGGTATGAGCAGTTCTTC. Amino acid sequence: CASSFRGGRYEQFF. The genes are TRBV7-8 and TRBJ2-1; 8 bases align to TRBD2. This CDR3 is 14 amino acids long. CDR1 is SGHVS and CDR2 is FQNEAQ in the germline V gene. After removal of 3 bases from V and 8 bases from J, the junction contained 6 bases not matched to a gene.